The source of this T cell receptor (beta chain) is a study of neurological immune-mediated disorders. Whole-study context: In a group of 34 multiple sclerosis patients, 31 had the relapsing-remitting type and 3 had the secondary progressive type. Study-level findings and limits: Expansion of TCR clones was greatest in HTLV-1-associated myelopathy and smallest in multiple sclerosis, where it fell below that of healthy controls. On phylogenetic grouping, the repertoires of 18 of 34 multiple sclerosis patients fell within one related-CDR3 cluster, constituting a possible signature.

TCRdb re-called the 5' RACE reads through MiXCR, storing one row per CDR3 protein. The top ten clones hold 6.9% of a sample with tens of thousands of distinct CDR3 sequences, less than 5.5% of them seen once. The study built unsorted libraries from 2 million PBMCs kept at -80 C. Germline V gene sequence: CDR1 SGHRS, CDR2 YFSETQ. Deletions cut 1 base from V and 0 bases from J, with 10 bases between. The CDR3 is 15 residues long. This clonotype was recorded at least ten times. Its specificity is not known. The sample comprised PBMCs. The chain combines TRBV5-1 with TRBJ1-2, with D uncertain. This receptor was taken from a man aged 25-45 years with multiple sclerosis. This chain's CDR3 is CASSLRLAANYGYTF. The CDR3, as DNA: TGCGCCAGCAGCTTGCGTTTAGCGGCTAACTATGGCTACACCTTC.